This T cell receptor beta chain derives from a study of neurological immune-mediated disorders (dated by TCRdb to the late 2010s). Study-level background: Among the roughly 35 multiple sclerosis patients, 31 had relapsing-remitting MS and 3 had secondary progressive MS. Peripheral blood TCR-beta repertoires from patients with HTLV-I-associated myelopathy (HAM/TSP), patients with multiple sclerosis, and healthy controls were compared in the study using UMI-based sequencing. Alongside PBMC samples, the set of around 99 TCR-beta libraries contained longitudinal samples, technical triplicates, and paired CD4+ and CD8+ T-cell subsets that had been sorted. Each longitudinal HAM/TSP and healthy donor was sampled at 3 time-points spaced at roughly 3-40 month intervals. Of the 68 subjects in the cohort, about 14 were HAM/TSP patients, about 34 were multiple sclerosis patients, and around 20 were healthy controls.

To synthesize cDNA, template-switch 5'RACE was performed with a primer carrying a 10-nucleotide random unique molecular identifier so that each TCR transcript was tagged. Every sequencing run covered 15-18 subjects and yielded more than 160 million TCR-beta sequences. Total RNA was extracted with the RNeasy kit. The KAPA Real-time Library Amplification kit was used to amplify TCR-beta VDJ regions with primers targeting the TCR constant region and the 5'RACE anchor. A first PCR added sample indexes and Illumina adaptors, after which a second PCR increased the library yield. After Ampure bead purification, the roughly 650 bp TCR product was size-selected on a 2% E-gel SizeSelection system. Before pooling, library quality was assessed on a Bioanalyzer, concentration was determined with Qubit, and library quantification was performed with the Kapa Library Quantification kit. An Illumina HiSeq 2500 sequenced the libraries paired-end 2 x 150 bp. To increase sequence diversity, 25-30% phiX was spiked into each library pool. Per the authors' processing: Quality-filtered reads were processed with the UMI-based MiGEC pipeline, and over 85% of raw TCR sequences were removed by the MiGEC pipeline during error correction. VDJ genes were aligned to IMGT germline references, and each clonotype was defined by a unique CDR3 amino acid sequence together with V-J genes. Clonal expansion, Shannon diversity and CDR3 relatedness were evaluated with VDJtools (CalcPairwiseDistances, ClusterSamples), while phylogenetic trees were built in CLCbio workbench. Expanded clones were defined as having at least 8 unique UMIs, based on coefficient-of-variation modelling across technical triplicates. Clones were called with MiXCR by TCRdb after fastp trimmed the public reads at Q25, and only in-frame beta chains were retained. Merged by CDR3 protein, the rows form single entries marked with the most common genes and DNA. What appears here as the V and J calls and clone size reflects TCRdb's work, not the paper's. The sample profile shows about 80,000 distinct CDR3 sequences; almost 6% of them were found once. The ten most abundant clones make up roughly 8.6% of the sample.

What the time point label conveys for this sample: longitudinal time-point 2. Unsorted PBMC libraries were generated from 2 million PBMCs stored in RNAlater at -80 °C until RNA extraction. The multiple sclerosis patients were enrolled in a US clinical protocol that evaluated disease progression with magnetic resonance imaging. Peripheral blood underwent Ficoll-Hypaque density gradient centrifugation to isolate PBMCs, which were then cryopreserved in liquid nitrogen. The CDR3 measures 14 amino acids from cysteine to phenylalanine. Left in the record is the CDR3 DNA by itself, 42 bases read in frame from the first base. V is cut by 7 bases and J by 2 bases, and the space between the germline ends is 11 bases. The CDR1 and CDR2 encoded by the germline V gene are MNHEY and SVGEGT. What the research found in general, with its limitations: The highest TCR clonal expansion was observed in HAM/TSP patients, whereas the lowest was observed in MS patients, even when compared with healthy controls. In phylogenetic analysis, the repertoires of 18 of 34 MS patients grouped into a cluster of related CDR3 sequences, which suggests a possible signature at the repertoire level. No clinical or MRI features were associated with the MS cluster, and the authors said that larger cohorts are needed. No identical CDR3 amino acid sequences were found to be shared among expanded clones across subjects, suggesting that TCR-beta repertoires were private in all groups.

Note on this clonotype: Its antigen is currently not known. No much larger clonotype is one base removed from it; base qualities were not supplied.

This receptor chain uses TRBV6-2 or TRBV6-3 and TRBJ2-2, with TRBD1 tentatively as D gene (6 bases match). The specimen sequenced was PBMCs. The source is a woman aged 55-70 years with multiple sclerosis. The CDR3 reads CASIIRGNTGELFF. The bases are TGTGCCAGCATAATCAGGGGAAACACCGGGGAGCTGTTTTTT.